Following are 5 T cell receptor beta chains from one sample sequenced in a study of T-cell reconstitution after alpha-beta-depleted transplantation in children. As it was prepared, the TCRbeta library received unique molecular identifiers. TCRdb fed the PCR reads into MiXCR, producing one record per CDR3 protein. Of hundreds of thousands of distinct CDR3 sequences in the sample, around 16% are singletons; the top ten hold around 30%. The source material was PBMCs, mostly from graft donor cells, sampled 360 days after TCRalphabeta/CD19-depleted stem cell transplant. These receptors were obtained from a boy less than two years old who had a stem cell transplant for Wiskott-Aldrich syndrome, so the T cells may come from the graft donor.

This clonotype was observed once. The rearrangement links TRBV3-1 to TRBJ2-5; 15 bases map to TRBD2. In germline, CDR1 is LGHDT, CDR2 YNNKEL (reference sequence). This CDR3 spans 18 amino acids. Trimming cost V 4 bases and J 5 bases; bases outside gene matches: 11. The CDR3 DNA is TGTGCCAGCAGCCGTCCGGGACTAGCGGGGGGCCGGGGGGAGACCCAGTACTTC. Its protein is CASSRPGLAGGRGETQYF.

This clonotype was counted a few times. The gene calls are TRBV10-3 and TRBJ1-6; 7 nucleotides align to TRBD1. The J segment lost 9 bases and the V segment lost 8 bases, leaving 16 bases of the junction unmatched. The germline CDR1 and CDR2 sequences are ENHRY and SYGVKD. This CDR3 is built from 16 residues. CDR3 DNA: TGTGCCATCGGGGGGACTGCGGGACAGAGTCCTTCACCCCTCCACTTT. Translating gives CAIGGTAGQSPSPLHF.

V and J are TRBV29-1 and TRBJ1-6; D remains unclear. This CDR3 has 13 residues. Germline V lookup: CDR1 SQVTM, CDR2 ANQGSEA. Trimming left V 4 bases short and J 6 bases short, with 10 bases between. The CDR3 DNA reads TGCAGCGTTGGTTACGGAGGTAATTCACCCCTCCACTTT. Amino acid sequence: CSVGYGGNSPLHF.

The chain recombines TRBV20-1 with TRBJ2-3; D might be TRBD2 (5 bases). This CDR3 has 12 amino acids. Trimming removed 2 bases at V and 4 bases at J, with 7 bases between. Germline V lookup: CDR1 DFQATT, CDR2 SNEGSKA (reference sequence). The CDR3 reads CSARSRADTQYF. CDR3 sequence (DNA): TGCAGTGCTAGATCGAGGGCAGATACGCAGTATTTT.

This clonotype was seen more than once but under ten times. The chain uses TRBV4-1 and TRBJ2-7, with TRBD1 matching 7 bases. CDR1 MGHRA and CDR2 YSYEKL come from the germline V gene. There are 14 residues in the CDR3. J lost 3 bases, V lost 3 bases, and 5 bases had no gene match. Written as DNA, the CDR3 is TGCGCCAGCAGCCAGATCGGACAGGTCTACGAGCAGTACTTC. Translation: CASSQIGQVYEQYF.